This TCR beta chain was profiled in a study of early T cells in non-severe SARS-CoV-2 infection. Germline CDR1 reads MNHEY; CDR2 reads SMNVEV (reference sequence). After removal of 2 bases from V and 2 bases from J, the junction contained 2 bases not matched to a gene. The CDR3 has 14 residues. Points on this clonotype: A read error is likely, as this CDR3 ends without the conserved phenylalanine or tryptophan.

Unique molecular identifiers were attached to individual cDNA molecules. TCRdb reprocessed the 5' RACE reads via MiXCR and lists one record per CDR3 protein. The sample shows approximately 69,000 distinct CDR3 sequences, over 9% of them seen only once. V and J are TRBV27 and TRBJ2-7; 8 bases line up with TRBD2. The origin of this receptor is an adult who was a healthcare worker with PCR-confirmed SARS-CoV-2 infection or an uninfected control (not recorded which). Sequencing was carried out using whole blood. The CDR3 DNA reads TGTGCCAGCAGTTTAGCGGGAGGAGCCTACGAGCAGTACTTA. Translation gives CASSLAGGAYEQYL.